Listed below are T cell receptor beta chains from one sample, sequenced in a study of blood T cell repertoires in COVID-19. Assay used: immunoSEQ multiplex PCR; TCRdb lists only in-frame clones, some missing. The sample records fewer than 90,000 clones, approximately 86% being singletons. Sequenced sample: peripheral blood. The receptors here all came from a male donor with acute or convalescent COVID-19. Each CDR3 is given with its conserved first and last residue. The D gene is left open where the match is weak. For some rows the clone size is stated as once, few or many, or as a class when expanded; others skip it.

j_call,v_call,d_call,clone_size,cdr3_nt,cdr3_aa
TRBJ1-5,TRBV30,NA,few,TGTGCCTGGAGTAGCGTCAATCAGCCCCAGCATTTT,CAWSSVNQPQHF
TRBJ2-7,TRBV6-2/TRBV6-3,NA,NA,TGTGCCAGCAGTTGGGCCCATGGCAGGGTGGAGTACGAGCAGTACTTC,CASSWAHGRVEYEQYF
TRBJ1-5,TRBV6-1,TRBD1,NA,TGTGCCAGCAGTGCGACGGACAGGGCCGATAGCAATCAGCCCCAGCATTTT,CASSATDRADSNQPQHF
TRBJ2-1,TRBV13,TRBD2,NA,TGTGCCAGCAGCTTTAGTCGGGCGGGGGGGCCTTCCAATGAGCAGTTCTTC,CASSFSRAGGPSNEQFF
TRBJ2-1,TRBV5-4,TRBD2,NA,TGTGCCAGCAGCCCGAATAGCGGGCGTAACAATGAGCAGTTCTTC,CASSPNSGRNNEQFF
TRBJ2-4,TRBV6-1,NA,once,TGTGCCAGCAGTGAAGGGGGGGTCAAAAACATTCAGTACTTC,CASSEGGVKNIQYF
TRBJ2-7,TRBV5-8,TRBD1,once,TGTGCCAGCAGCCCCGGGACAGGGATCGGGGAGCAGTACTTC,CASSPGTGIGEQYF
TRBJ1-1,TRBV27,TRBD1,NA,TGTGCCAGCAGTGCCCCCGGGACAGGGAACACTGAAGCTTTCTTT,CASSAPGTGNTEAFF
TRBJ1-1,TRBV29-1,TRBD1,NA,TGCAGCGTTGGGATGACAGGGGGCGCAGGCTCTGAAGCTTTCTTT,CSVGMTGGAGSEAFF
TRBJ2-7,TRBV3-1/TRBV3-2,TRBD2,NA,TGTGCCAGCTCTCGACTAGCGGGGTACGAGCAGTACTTC,CASSRLAGYEQYF
TRBJ1-2,TRBV24-1,NA,once,TGTGCCACCAGTGATTCCCTGACAGGTGCCTATGGCTACACCTTC,CATSDSLTGAYGYTF
TRBJ2-7,TRBV27,NA,NA,TGTGCCAGCAGTCCAACGACAGCCTACGAGCAGTACTTC,CASSPTTAYEQYF
TRBJ1-1,TRBV6-4,NA,few,TGTGCCAGCAGTGACTCAGGGCAGGGGGAAGCTTTCTTT,CASSDSGQGEAFF
TRBJ1-1,TRBV6-5,TRBD1,NA,TGTGCCAGCACTAGGACAGGGAACACTGAAGCTTTCTTT,CASTRTGNTEAFF
TRBJ1-6,TRBV18,NA,NA,TGTGCCAGCTCACCGGAGGGAGGCCATAATTCACCCCTCCACTTT,CASSPEGGHNSPLHF
TRBJ1-1,TRBV18,NA,NA,TGTGCCAGCTCACCTCTCGACAGCATGAACACTGAAGCTTTCTTT,CASSPLDSMNTEAFF
TRBJ1-2,TRBV7-3,TRBD1,NA,TGTGCCAGCAGCTGGACAGGGGGCGAACCCCTTGGTGGCTACACCTTC,CASSWTGGEPLGGYTF
TRBJ1-1,TRBV5-5,NA,NA,TGTGCCAGCAGCACCGGGACAAACACTGAAGCTTTCTTT,CASSTGTNTEAFF
TRBJ1-4,TRBV3-1/TRBV3-2,TRBD1,NA,TGTGCCAGCAGCCATAGGGGGCCTAATGAAAAACTGTTTTTT,CASSHRGPNEKLFF
TRBJ1-5,TRBV9,NA,NA,TGTGCCAGCAGTCTCGGGGGGGACGTTGATCAGCCCCAGCATTTT,CASSLGGDVDQPQHF
TRBJ1-2,TRBV19,NA,NA,TGTGCCAGCGAGGAGAGGACTAACTATGGCTACACCTTC,CASEERTNYGYTF
TRBJ1-5,TRBV19,TRBD1,NA,TGTGCCAGTAGTATCCCCGACAGGGGGTCCACTGGGCCCCAGCATTTT,CASSIPDRGSTGPQHF
TRBJ2-5,TRBV6-5,NA,NA,TGTGCCAGCAGTTTAACAGGGTTCCCCGGGGAGACCCAGTACTTC,CASSLTGFPGETQYF
TRBJ1-1,TRBV7-9,NA,NA,TGTGCCAGCGGCAAGAACACTGAAGCTTTCTTT,CASGKNTEAFF
TRBJ2-2,TRBV6-5,TRBD1,NA,TGTGCCAGCAGTTACTCCAGGGGGCGCACCGGGGAGCTGTTTTTT,CASSYSRGRTGELFF
TRBJ1-2,TRBV18,TRBD1,NA,TGTGCCAGCTCACCGAACAGGGGGCAGGATGGCTACACCTTC,CASSPNRGQDGYTF
TRBJ2-1,TRBV10-1,NA,NA,TGCGCCAGCAGTTCTCGGTCCTTCTTC,CASSSRSFF
TRBJ2-3,TRBV2,TRBD1,once,TGTGCCAGCTGGGGACAGAGCACAGATACGCAGTATTTT,CASWGQSTDTQYF
TRBJ1-3,TRBV29-1,TRBD1,NA,TGCAGCGTAGCCGGGACAGAAAACACCATATATTTT,CSVAGTENTIYF
TRBJ2-3,TRBV4-1,TRBD2,once,TGCGCCAGCAGCCAAGATAGCCCCGGCGGGGGGGCCAAAGATACGCAGTATTTT,CASSQDSPGGGAKDTQYF
TRBJ1-3,TRBV27,NA,NA,TGTGCCAGCAGTTTTAGGGAGGGCTCTGGAAACACCATATATTTT,CASSFREGSGNTIYF
TRBJ2-7,TRBV5-4,NA,NA,TGTGCCAGCAGCTCGCAGGGGTACGAGCAGTACTTC,CASSSQGYEQYF
TRBJ1-1,TRBV2,NA,NA,TGTGCCAGCAGTTACAGGGAAAGGGACACTGAAGCTTTCTTT,CASSYRERDTEAFF
TRBJ1-1,TRBV27,NA,NA,TGTGCCAGCAGCCTAGGGGGGAACACTGAAGCTTTCTTT,CASSLGGNTEAFF
TRBJ2-1,TRBV7-7,TRBD2,NA,TGTGCTAGCAGCCCCGGCGGGGGAGGGGACAATGAGCAGTTCTTC,CASSPGGGGDNEQFF
TRBJ1-1,TRBV7-9,NA,NA,TGTGCCAGCAGCTTAGAGGGGGTTTCAGCTGAAGCTTTCTTT,CASSLEGVSAEAFF
TRBJ1-1,TRBV10-3,NA,NA,TGTGCCATCAGCCCGGGACTGTCGAACACTGAAGCTTTCTTT,CAISPGLSNTEAFF
TRBJ1-6,TRBV2,NA,NA,TGTGCCAGCACCGGTGCGCAGGGCTCCTATAATTCACCCCTCCACTTT,CASTGAQGSYNSPLHF
TRBJ1-4,TRBV7-9,NA,NA,TGTGCCAGCAGCTCGACCCCGCGGGAGGGAAAACTGTTTTTT,CASSSTPREGKLFF
TRBJ1-3,TRBV4-1,TRBD1,many,TGCGCCAGCAGCCAAGACCGACAGGGAACGGCTGGAAACACCATATATTTT,CASSQDRQGTAGNTIYF
TRBJ1-5,TRBV12-2,NA,NA,TGTGCAAGTCGCTTAGAGAGGAGAATGATGCAGGGGTGGAATCAGCCCCAGCATTTT,CASRLERRMMQGWNQPQHF
TRBJ1-2,TRBV7-6,NA,NA,TGTGCCAGCAGCTTAGATGGTGGTGGGGGGGCCCGGGACTATGGCTACACCTTC,CASSLDGGGGARDYGYTF
TRBJ2-1,TRBV18,NA,NA,TGTGCCAGCTCACCACCCACAGGTAACAATGAGCAGTTCTTC,CASSPPTGNNEQFF
TRBJ2-7,TRBV5-1,TRBD1,NA,TGCGCCAGCAGCTTGGCCATGACAGGGGGCTCCTACGAGCAGTACTTC,CASSLAMTGGSYEQYF
TRBJ1-5,TRBV7-6,NA,NA,TGTGCCAGCAGCTTACAGGGCAATCAGCCCCAGCATTTT,CASSLQGNQPQHF
TRBJ2-7,TRBV11-2,NA,NA,TGTGCCAGCAGCGCCTACAGGACCCAAGGGGGTAAATCCTACGAGCAGTACTTC,CASSAYRTQGGKSYEQYF
TRBJ1-2,TRBV12-3/TRBV12-4,TRBD1,once,TGTGCCAGCAGTGTTGGACAGGGGGCCGGCTACACCTTC,CASSVGQGAGYTF
TRBJ2-3,TRBV7-3,NA,once,TGTGCCAGCAGCCCGGGGGGCACAGATACGCAGTATTTT,CASSPGGTDTQYF
TRBJ2-3,TRBV2,TRBD1,NA,TGTGCCAGCAGTGGGGACAGGGGGGCAGATACGCAGTATTTT,CASSGDRGADTQYF
TRBJ2-1,TRBV27,TRBD1,NA,TGTGCCAGCAGCCGATACTCAGGGGGCTCCTACAATGAGCAGTTCTTC,CASSRYSGGSYNEQFF
TRBJ1-5,TRBV6-6,NA,few,TGTGCCAGCAGTCCTCGACAGTTAGAGTATCTAGGTCAGCCCCAGCATTTT,CASSPRQLEYLGQPQHF
TRBJ2-1,TRBV19,NA,NA,TGTGCCAGTAAGGGGGGGAGGGGCGGCCACAATGAGCAGTTCTTC,CASKGGRGGHNEQFF
TRBJ2-1,TRBV10-3,TRBD2,NA,TGTGCCACCGATAGCGGGGGCCAAAATGAGCAGTTCTTC,CATDSGGQNEQFF
TRBJ1-5,TRBV14,NA,NA,TGTGCCAGCAGCCAAGGGCCGAATCAGCCCCAGCATTTT,CASSQGPNQPQHF
TRBJ1-1,TRBV7-2,NA,NA,TGTGCCAGCAGCGTCACAGGGTCCACTGAAGCTTTCTTT,CASSVTGSTEAFF
TRBJ2-3,TRBV12-3/TRBV12-4,NA,NA,TGTGCCACCGCTTACTCGGCAGATACGCAGTATTTT,CATAYSADTQYF
TRBJ1-2,TRBV3-1/TRBV3-2,TRBD1,NA,TGTGCCAGCAGCTTGGGGGACAGTCAACGCAGCGGCTACACCTTC,CASSLGDSQRSGYTF